Shown below are 21 T cell receptor beta chains from a single sample sequenced in a study of blood T cell repertoires in COVID-19. Sequenced by immunoSEQ multiplex PCR; TCRdb stores in-frame clones only, minus some. The sample records some 100,000 clones, roughly 90% being singletons. The sequenced material came from peripheral blood. These receptors originate from a human donor in a cohort sampled during active COVID-19.

The rearrangement links TRBV30 to TRBJ2-7, with 9 bases fitting TRBD1. The CDR3 extends over 14 amino acids. V lost 8 bases and J lost 4; bases outside the gene matches: 12. CDR1 is GTSNPN and CDR2 is SVGIG in the germline V gene (reference sequence). The CDR3 is CAGGGTGSTYEQYF. DNA of the CDR3: TGTGCCGGTGGGGGGACAGGGTCAACTTACGAGCAGTACTTC. The full variable domain, completed using reference TRBV30 and TRBJ2-7, is SQTIHQWPATLVQPVGSPLSLECTVEGTSNPNLYWYRQAAGRGLQLLFYSVGIGQISSEVPQNLSASRPQDRQFILSSKKLLLSDSGFYLCAGGGTGSTYEQYFGPGTRLTVT.

J is TRBJ1-6 and V is TRBV9; TRBD1 matches at 8 bases. The ends lost 5 bases at V and 5 bases at J; junction bases unmatched: 3. This CDR3 has 14 residues. From germline, CDR1 is SGDLS and CDR2 YYNGEE. CDR3 protein: CASRQGANNSPLHF. CDR3 nucleotide sequence: TGTGCCAGCAGGCAGGGGGCTAATAATTCACCCCTCCACTTT.

The rearrangement uses TRBV27 and TRBJ1-4; D call uncertain. Germline V CDR1 and CDR2: MNHEY, SMNVEV (reference sequence). The V end was cut by 3 bases, the J end by 7 bases, with 9 bases between. The CDR3 loop spans 13 amino acids. The CDR3 bases are TGTGCCAGCAGTTTTGTCTTTAGTGAAAAACTGTTTTTT. Protein sequence: CASSFVFSEKLFF.

The chain couples TRBV19 to TRBJ2-3, with 9 bases fitting TRBD2. CDR1 LNHDA and CDR2 SQIVND come from the germline V gene (reference sequence). This CDR3 contains 15 residues. J gave up 1 base and V 1 base, and 0 bases lay outside the gene matches. CDR3 region: CASSIASGGTDTQYF. The CDR3 DNA is TGTGCCAGTAGTATAGCTAGCGGGGGCACAGATACGCAGTATTTT. The complete variable domain, with remaining parts taken from reference TRBV19 and TRBJ2-3, reads DGGITQSPKYLFRKEGQNVTLSCEQNLNHDAMYWYRQDPGQGLRLIYYSQIVNDFQKGDIAEGYSVSREKKESFPLTVTSAQKNPTAFYLCASSIASGGTDTQYFGPGTRLTVL.

This rearrangement joins TRBV29-1 to TRBJ1-3, with D uncertain. Trimming cost V 2 bases and J 9 bases, with 8 bases left between them. Per the germline V gene, CDR1 is SQVTM and CDR2 is ANQGSEA. The CDR3 extends over 11 amino acids. The DNA for the CDR3 is TGCAGCGTTGAAAAAGGGAGCACCATATATTTT. Translated: CSVEKGSTIYF.

The chain couples TRBV30 to TRBJ1-5; D uncertain. Trimming stripped 2 bases from V and 2 bases from J, with 4 bases between. The CDR3 contains 12 residues. Germline V gives CDR1 GTSNPN, CDR2 SVGIG (reference sequence). The CDR3 DNA sequence: TGTGCCTGGAGTCAGGGCAATCAGCCCCAGCATTTT. Protein sequence: CAWSQGNQPQHF.

The genes are TRBV11-3 and TRBJ2-1; the match to TRBD2 covers 7 bases. The CDR3 extends over 15 amino acids. The V gene's germline CDR1 is SGHNT and CDR2 YENEEA. Trimming removed 6 bases from V and 1 base from J; junction bases left unmatched: 6. The CDR3 sequence is CASSVQAGSYNEQFF. CDR3 in DNA: TGTGCCAGCAGTGTCCAAGCGGGATCCTACAATGAGCAGTTCTTC.

The V and J genes are TRBV4-1 and TRBJ1-2; 9 bases agree with TRBD1. Germline V gives CDR1 MGHRA, CDR2 YSYEKL. J lost 3 bases, V lost 3 bases, and 2 bases had no gene match. The CDR3 loop spans 14 amino acids. The CDR3 DNA sequence: TGCGCCAGCAGCCAGGACAGGGGCCACTATGGCTACACCTTC. Translation gives CASSQDRGHYGYTF.

The chain carries TRBV7-2 and TRBJ1-5, with no clear D. Germline CDR1 is SGHTA and CDR2 is FQGNSA. Trimming took 5 bases from V and 1 from J, leaving 12 bases between them. This CDR3 region has 15 residues. CDR3 nucleotide sequence: TGTGCCAGCAGCGCAACGAGAGGGAGCAATCAGCCCCAGCATTTT. It is translated as CASSATRGSNQPQHF.

The V gene is TRBV5-1, the J gene TRBJ1-2, with 7 bases identical to TRBD1. Germline CDR1 is SGHRS and CDR2 is YFSETQ. The CDR3 totals 13 residues. J lost 6 bases, V lost 4 bases, and 6 bases had no gene match. CDR3 nucleotides: TGCGCCAGCAGCGGCGGGACAGCCAATGGCTACACCTTC. Its protein product is CASSGGTANGYTF.

This clone was detected once. This sequence joins TRBV6-5 and TRBJ1-4; possibly TRBD1 for D (5 bases). Deletions cut 6 bases from V and 3 bases from J, with 11 bases between. The CDR3 totals 14 residues. Germline V CDR1 and CDR2: MNHEY, SVGAGI. CDR3 sequence: CASRTVGANEKLFF. The CDR3 coding sequence is TGTGCCAGCAGGACAGTTGGGGCTAATGAAAAACTGTTTTTT.

Here the CDR3 reads CATSRDGGFEQYF. In DNA form, the CDR3 reads TGTGCCACCAGCAGAGATGGAGGGTTCGAGCAGTACTTC. The V gene is TRBV15, the J gene TRBJ2-7; a weak D match, TRBD2 (6 bases). V lost 0 bases to trimming and J lost 6 bases, with 9 bases between them. The CDR3 totals 13 residues. From germline, CDR1 is LNHNV and CDR2 YYDKDF (reference sequence).

The chain couples TRBV4-1 to TRBJ2-1, with TRBD2 identical over 7 bases. There are 14 residues in the CDR3. Germline V CDR1 and CDR2: MGHRA, YSYEKL. The V and J ends lost 4 bases and 2 bases, in that order; junction bases with no gene match: 2. CDR3 DNA: TGCGCCAGCAGCCCCGGGACTACCTACAATGAGCAGTTCTTC. This translates into CASSPGTTYNEQFF.

This clone showed up just once. This chain uses TRBV19 with TRBJ2-7; 9 nucleotides match TRBD2. Per germline, CDR1 LNHDA and CDR2 SQIVND (reference sequence). Trimming at V came to 5 bases and at J to 3 bases, leaving 8 bases not matched to a gene. This CDR3 contains 15 residues. Written as DNA, the CDR3 is TGTGCCAGTAGTCGCGGGAGGGCCTTTCTCTACGAGCAGTACTTC. Its protein is CASSRGRAFLYEQYF.

This sequence joins TRBV2 and TRBJ1-2; TRBD1 aligns across 8 bases. This CDR3 has 12 amino acids. Unmatched junction bases numbered 6, after V lost 6 bases and J lost 9 bases. Germline loops: CDR1 SNHLY, CDR2 FYNNEI. The CDR3 DNA reads TGTGCCAGCAGACGACAGGGGAGGAGCTACACCTTC. Its translation: CASRRQGRSYTF.

This CDR3 reads CASSQIDVGFFNQPQHF. The CDR3 nucleotides read TGCGCCAGCAGCCAAATCGACGTCGGGTTTTTCAATCAGCCCCAGCATTTT. The rearrangement joins TRBV4-1 to TRBJ1-5, with D uncertain. CDR3 length: 17 residues. From germline, CDR1 is MGHRA and CDR2 YSYEKL. Trimming removed 2 bases at V and 3 bases at J, with 17 bases between.

The chain joins TRBV7-9 to TRBJ1-1; 9 bases fit TRBD1. The CDR3 contains 13 residues. The trim removed 5 bases at V and 4 bases at J, leaving 2 bases unmatched. The V gene's germline CDR1 is SEHNR and CDR2 FQNEAQ (reference sequence). The CDR3: CASSRDRATEAFF. In DNA form, the CDR3 reads TGTGCCAGCAGCCGGGACAGGGCCACTGAAGCTTTCTTT.

The chain links TRBV6-5 to TRBJ2-1, with D hard to call. There are 14 residues in the CDR3. Per the germline V gene, CDR1 is MNHEY and CDR2 is SVGAGI. Trimming shortened V by 5 bases and J by 0 bases, and 8 bases separated the two germline ends. CDR3 protein: CASSRYSSYNEQFF. The DNA of the CDR3 is TGTGCCAGCAGTCGGTATAGCTCCTACAATGAGCAGTTCTTC.

J is TRBJ1-2 and V is TRBV29-1; no firm D call. The CDR3 is 12 amino acids. The V gene lost 3 bases and the J gene lost 1 base, with 6 bases spanning the gap. Germline V CDR1 and CDR2: SQVTM, ANQGSEA. The CDR3 loop is CSVEGSNYGYTF. In DNA form, the CDR3 reads TGCAGCGTTGAGGGCAGTAACTATGGCTACACCTTC.

This clone was observed a single time. The chain links TRBV5-6 to TRBJ2-6, with 7 bases fitting TRBD1. V dropped 4 bases and J dropped 3; count of bases not matched to a gene: 10. Germline-derived CDR1 and CDR2 are SGHDT and YYEEEE. The CDR3 has 17 residues. The CDR3 loop reads CASSVYTGAGGANVLTF. The DNA for the CDR3 is TGTGCCAGCAGCGTATACACAGGGGCTGGTGGGGCCAACGTCCTGACTTTC.

The rearrangement joins TRBV5-6 to TRBJ1-2; D might be TRBD1 (5 bases). The CDR3 runs 13 residues. CDR1 SGHDT and CDR2 YYEEEE come from the germline V gene. The germline V and J ends were trimmed by 4 bases and 8 bases, with 15 bases remaining between them. In nucleotides, the CDR3 is TGTGCCAGCAGCCGACCAGGGTTTCAAGGCTACACCTTC. Its protein product is CASSRPGFQGYTF. Drawing the rest from reference TRBV5-6 and TRBJ1-2, the complete variable domain is DAGVTQSPTHLIKTRGQQVTLRCSPKSGHDTVSWYQQALGQGPQFIFQYYEEEERQRGNFPDRFSGHQFPNYSSELNVNALLLGDSALYLCASSRPGFQGYTFGSGTRLTVV.